This is a list of T cell receptor beta chains from one sample in a study of blood T cell repertoires in COVID-19. Generated by immunoSEQ multiplex PCR, the TCRdb table keeps only in-frame clones and is missing some. The repertoire holds about 260,000 clones, 80% to 90% seen once, with 1.5% in the top ten. The sequencing input was peripheral blood. The receptors here all came from a woman aged 40 to 50 who had recovered from COVID-19. Each CDR3 is given with its conserved first and last residue. A D gene is named only where the DNA matches it firmly. Part of the rows lack a size; the others show once, few, many or a class for expanded clones.

clone_size: NA; d_call: NA; j_call: TRBJ1-6; v_call: TRBV4-1; cdr3_nt: TGCGCCAGCAGCCAAGATCTTGGAGTCAGGGCCAATTCACCCCTCCACTTT; cdr3_aa: CASSQDLGVRANSPLHF
clone_size: NA; d_call: TRBD1; j_call: TRBJ1-1; v_call: TRBV5-1; cdr3_nt: TGCGCCAGCAGCCCCGGGACAGGGAGTTCTGAAGCTTTCTTT; cdr3_aa: CASSPGTGSSEAFF
clone_size: NA; d_call: NA; j_call: TRBJ2-1; v_call: TRBV21-1; cdr3_nt: TGTGCCAGCAGCAAAAAGGGGAGGGAATTGAGCAATGAGCAGTTCTTC; cdr3_aa: CASSKKGRELSNEQFF
clone_size: NA; d_call: TRBD1; j_call: TRBJ2-3; v_call: TRBV3-1/TRBV3-2; cdr3_nt: TGTGCCAGCACTTTAAGGGACAGGCTCCCAGATACGCAGTATTTT; cdr3_aa: CASTLRDRLPDTQYF
clone_size: few; d_call: TRBD1; j_call: TRBJ2-7; v_call: TRBV6-6; cdr3_nt: TGTGCCAGCAGCCGCACAGGGGGCGGGAGCGAGCAGTACTTC; cdr3_aa: CASSRTGGGSEQYF
clone_size: NA; d_call: NA; j_call: TRBJ2-1; v_call: TRBV7-6; cdr3_nt: TGTGCCAGCAGCCTAGGCGGGGTGAGCTCCTACAATGAGCAGTTCTTC; cdr3_aa: CASSLGGVSSYNEQFF
clone_size: NA; d_call: NA; j_call: TRBJ1-1; v_call: TRBV7-9; cdr3_nt: TGTGCCAGCAGGGGCCACGAGGGAATTGTGAAAAACACTGAAGCTTTCTTT; cdr3_aa: CASRGHEGIVKNTEAFF
clone_size: NA; d_call: NA; j_call: TRBJ1-4; v_call: TRBV4-3; cdr3_nt: TGCGCCAGCAGCCAATATTACCGGGACACCGCAACTAATGAAAAACTGTTTTTT; cdr3_aa: CASSQYYRDTATNEKLFF
clone_size: NA; d_call: NA; j_call: TRBJ1-2; v_call: TRBV13; cdr3_nt: TGTGCCAGCAGCTTAGGCACCAGGAACTATGGCTACACCTTC; cdr3_aa: CASSLGTRNYGYTF
clone_size: NA; d_call: NA; j_call: TRBJ2-3; v_call: TRBV11-1; cdr3_nt: TGTGCCAGCAGGGGCCGTCGAGGGAAACAAACAGATACGCAGTATTTT; cdr3_aa: CASRGRRGKQTDTQYF
clone_size: NA; d_call: NA; j_call: TRBJ2-3; v_call: TRBV19; cdr3_nt: TGTGCCAGTAGTATTCAGCGGTACACAGATACGCAGTATTTT; cdr3_aa: CASSIQRYTDTQYF
clone_size: NA; d_call: TRBD1; j_call: TRBJ2-2; v_call: TRBV10-3; cdr3_nt: TGTGCCATCAGTGAGATAGGTGACAGGGAGAACCCCGGGGAGCTGTTTTTT; cdr3_aa: CAISEIGDRENPGELFF
clone_size: NA; d_call: NA; j_call: TRBJ2-4; v_call: TRBV18; cdr3_nt: TGTGCCAGCTCACCGGAGCAGGGTAAAAACATTCAGTACTTC; cdr3_aa: CASSPEQGKNIQYF
clone_size: NA; d_call: TRBD2; j_call: TRBJ2-1; v_call: TRBV7-3; cdr3_nt: TGTGCCAGCAGCTCCCACTCCCTAGCGGGGGGGGGAAATGAGCAGTTCTTC; cdr3_aa: CASSSHSLAGGGNEQFF
clone_size: NA; d_call: NA; j_call: TRBJ1-2; v_call: TRBV5-4; cdr3_nt: TGTGCCAGCAGCTTGGGACCCGGACAGACGACTTATGGCTACACCTTC; cdr3_aa: CASSLGPGQTTYGYTF
clone_size: NA; d_call: NA; j_call: TRBJ1-2; v_call: TRBV5-4; cdr3_nt: TGTGCCAGCAGCCTAGACCCGGATGGCTACACCTTC; cdr3_aa: CASSLDPDGYTF
clone_size: NA; d_call: TRBD2; j_call: TRBJ2-4; v_call: TRBV11-2; cdr3_nt: TGTGCCAGCAGCTTTTATCGGGGGGGAAGCATTCAGTACTTC; cdr3_aa: CASSFYRGGSIQYF
clone_size: NA; d_call: NA; j_call: TRBJ1-2; v_call: TRBV7-2; cdr3_nt: TGTGCCAGCAGCCAAAGGACAGCATCGTATGGCTACACCTTC; cdr3_aa: CASSQRTASYGYTF
clone_size: NA; d_call: NA; j_call: TRBJ2-7; v_call: TRBV27; cdr3_nt: TGTGCCAGCAGTTTATCGTCCAGATACGAGCAGTACTTC; cdr3_aa: CASSLSSRYEQYF
clone_size: NA; d_call: NA; j_call: TRBJ2-2; v_call: TRBV19; cdr3_nt: TGTGCCAGTAGTGTCAGGGGTGGGGGTTCCGGGGAGCTGTTTTTT; cdr3_aa: CASSVRGGGSGELFF
clone_size: NA; d_call: TRBD1; j_call: TRBJ1-1; v_call: TRBV7-9; cdr3_nt: TGTGCCAGCAGCTTCCCCCCGACAGGGGAGGGGGACGCTGAAGCTTTCTTT; cdr3_aa: CASSFPPTGEGDAEAFF
clone_size: NA; d_call: TRBD1; j_call: TRBJ2-7; v_call: TRBV28; cdr3_nt: TGTGCCAGCAGTTTTTCTGGGACAGCTTCCTACGAGCAGTACTTC; cdr3_aa: CASSFSGTASYEQYF
clone_size: NA; d_call: NA; j_call: TRBJ2-7; v_call: TRBV24-1; cdr3_nt: TGTGCCACCAGTGATTTGAAGGGCGGGTACGAGCAGTACTTC; cdr3_aa: CATSDLKGGYEQYF
clone_size: NA; d_call: TRBD1; j_call: TRBJ2-2; v_call: TRBV29-1; cdr3_nt: TGCAGCGTTGAAGCCCCCGGGACAGGGACCATCACCGGGGAGCTGTTTTTT; cdr3_aa: CSVEAPGTGTITGELFF
clone_size: NA; d_call: NA; j_call: TRBJ1-3; v_call: TRBV15; cdr3_nt: TGTGCCACCAGCCGACAGGCGGGCTCTGGAAACACCATATATTTT; cdr3_aa: CATSRQAGSGNTIYF
clone_size: NA; d_call: NA; j_call: TRBJ1-1; v_call: TRBV2; cdr3_nt: TGTGCGAGACAGACGAACACTGAAGCTTTCTTT; cdr3_aa: CARQTNTEAFF
clone_size: NA; d_call: TRBD1; j_call: TRBJ2-7; v_call: TRBV29-1; cdr3_nt: TGCAGCGTCCCACCGGGGGGACAGGGAGCCGAGCAGTACTTC; cdr3_aa: CSVPPGGQGAEQYF
clone_size: once; d_call: NA; j_call: TRBJ1-2; v_call: TRBV7-8; cdr3_nt: TGTGCCAGCAGCTTATGGGGCCTGACGGCACCTTATGGCTACACCTTC; cdr3_aa: CASSLWGLTAPYGYTF
clone_size: NA; d_call: TRBD1; j_call: TRBJ2-3; v_call: TRBV3-1/TRBV3-2; cdr3_nt: TGTGCCAGCAGCCAAGAAACAGGGGGTCGTTCAGATACGCAGTATTTT; cdr3_aa: CASSQETGGRSDTQYF
clone_size: NA; d_call: NA; j_call: TRBJ2-1; v_call: TRBV19; cdr3_nt: TGTGCCAGTAGTATTACCCCGACTGTACTCCGGGGCAATGAGCAGTTCTTC; cdr3_aa: CASSITPTVLRGNEQFF
clone_size: NA; d_call: TRBD1; j_call: TRBJ1-5; v_call: TRBV6-5; cdr3_nt: TGTGCCAGCTACGGGACAGGGGATCAGCCCCAGCATTTT; cdr3_aa: CASYGTGDQPQHF
clone_size: NA; d_call: NA; j_call: TRBJ2-6; v_call: TRBV19; cdr3_nt: TGTGCCAGTAGTGAGAGGGCCCCCTCTGGGGCCAACGTCCTGACTTTC; cdr3_aa: CASSERAPSGANVLTF